This TCR beta chain was found in a study of radiation and T cells in renal cell carcinoma. Looked up from germline, CDR1 is SGHRS and CDR2 is YFSETQ. The CDR3 is 15 residues long. Unmatched junction bases numbered 0, after V lost 0 bases and J lost 2 bases. Indicated time point: blood 4 weeks post-SBRT, at nephrectomy. Indicated treatment: 15 Gy SBRT to primary tumor, nephrectomy 4 weeks later. Profiling relied on immunoSEQ multiplex PCR, and the TCRdb table lists in-frame clones only, not all of them. The table includes around 99,000 clones, 70% to 85% detected once. General study results and limits: No pretreatment tumor biopsies were available for baseline clonotypes.

Points on this clone: Its antigen is still unknown.

The source is a man aged 55 to 70 with renal cell carcinoma. The sequenced sample was blood, obtained from a patient whose treatment included radiotherapy and nephrectomy. This rearrangement joins TRBV5-1 to TRBJ2-1; 9 nucleotides match TRBD1. The CDR3 nucleotides are TGCGCCAGCAGCTTGGGGACAGGGGCCTACAATGAGCAGTTCTTC. The encoded protein is CASSLGTGAYNEQFF.